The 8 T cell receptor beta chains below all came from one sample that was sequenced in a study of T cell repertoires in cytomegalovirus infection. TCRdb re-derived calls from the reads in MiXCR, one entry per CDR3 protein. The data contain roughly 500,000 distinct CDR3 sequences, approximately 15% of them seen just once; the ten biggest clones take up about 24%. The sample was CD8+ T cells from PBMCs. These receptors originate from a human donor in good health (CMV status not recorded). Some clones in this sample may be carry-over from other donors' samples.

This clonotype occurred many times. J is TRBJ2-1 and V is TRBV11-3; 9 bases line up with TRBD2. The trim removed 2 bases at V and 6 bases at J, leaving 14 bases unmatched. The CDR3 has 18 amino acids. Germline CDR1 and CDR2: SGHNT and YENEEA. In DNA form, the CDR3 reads TGTGCCAGCAGCTTAAGTGTGTGGCGGGAGGGCCTCTCCAATGAGCAGTTCTTC. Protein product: CASSLSVWREGLSNEQFF.

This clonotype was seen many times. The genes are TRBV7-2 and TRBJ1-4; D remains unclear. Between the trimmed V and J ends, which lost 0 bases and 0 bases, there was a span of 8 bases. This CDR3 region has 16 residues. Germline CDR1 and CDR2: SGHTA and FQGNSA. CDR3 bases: TGTGCCAGCAGCTTAGCGGGAGGGCCAACTAATGAAAAACTGTTTTTT. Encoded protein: CASSLAGGPTNEKLFF.

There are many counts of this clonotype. CDR3 sequence reads: CASSLVSDTGELFF. The CDR3 bases are TGTGCCAGCAGCTTAGTCAGTGACACCGGGGAGCTGTTTTTT. The chain is built from TRBV7-9 and TRBJ2-2; D not resolved. The CDR3 totals 14 residues. CDR1 is SEHNR, CDR2 FQNEAQ, per germline (reference sequence). Between the trimmed V and J ends, which lost 1 base and 3 bases, there was a span of 6 bases.

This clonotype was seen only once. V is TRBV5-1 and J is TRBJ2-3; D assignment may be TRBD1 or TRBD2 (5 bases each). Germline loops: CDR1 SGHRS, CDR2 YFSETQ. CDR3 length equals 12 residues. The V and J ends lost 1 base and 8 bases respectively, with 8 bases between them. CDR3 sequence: CASSLRGVTQYF. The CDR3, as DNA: TGCGCCAGCAGCTTGAGAGGGGTTACGCAGTATTTT.

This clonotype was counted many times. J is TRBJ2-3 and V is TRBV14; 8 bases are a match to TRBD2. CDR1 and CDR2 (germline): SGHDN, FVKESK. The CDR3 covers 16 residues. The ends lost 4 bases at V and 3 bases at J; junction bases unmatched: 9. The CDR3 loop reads CASSLKLGLGTDTQYF. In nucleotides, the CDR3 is TGTGCCAGCAGCCTTAAATTGGGACTAGGAACAGATACGCAGTATTTT.

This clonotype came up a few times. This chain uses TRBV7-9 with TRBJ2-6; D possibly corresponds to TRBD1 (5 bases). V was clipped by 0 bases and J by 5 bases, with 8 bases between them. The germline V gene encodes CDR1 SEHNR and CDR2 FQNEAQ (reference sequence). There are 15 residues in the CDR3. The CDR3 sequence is CASSLATDRANVLTF. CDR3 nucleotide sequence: TGTGCCAGCAGCTTAGCGACGGACAGGGCCAACGTCCTGACTTTC.

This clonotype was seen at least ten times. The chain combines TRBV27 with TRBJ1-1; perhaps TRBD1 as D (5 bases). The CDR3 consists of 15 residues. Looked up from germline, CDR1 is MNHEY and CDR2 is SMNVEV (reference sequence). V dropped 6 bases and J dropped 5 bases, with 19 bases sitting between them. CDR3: CASSTRKTERTEAFF. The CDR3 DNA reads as TGTGCCAGCAGCACCCGGAAGACAGAGAGAACTGAAGCTTTCTTT.

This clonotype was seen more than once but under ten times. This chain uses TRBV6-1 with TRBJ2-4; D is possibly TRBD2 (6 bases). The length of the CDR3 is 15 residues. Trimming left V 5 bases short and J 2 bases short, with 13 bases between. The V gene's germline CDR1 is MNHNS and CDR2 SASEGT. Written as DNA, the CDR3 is TGTGCCAGCAGTTGGACGGGAGAGTCCAAAAACATTCAGTACTTC. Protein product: CASSWTGESKNIQYF.